What follows describes a single T cell receptor beta chain. Recovered status in Cohort 3 required two negative PCRs, clearance, or symptom resolution. The data stem from a study of blood T cell repertoires in COVID-19. Study at large: Whether acute or convalescent, the COVID-19 samples came from the United States, Italy and Spain. PBMCs, B-cell-depleted T cells, or T cells provided the cDNA or gDNA that made up the material.

The repertoire was sequenced with immunoSEQ multiplex PCR; TCRdb's copy has only in-frame clones and lacks some. The sample lists some 330,000 clones, over 75% occurring once. This clonotype was obtained from a man aged 25-45 years who had recovered from COVID-19. Sequenced sample: PBMCs or T cells enriched from blood (not recorded which).

CDR3 in DNA: TGTGCCAGCAGCTCTGTGGGGGCGGAGGATGAAAAACTGTTTTTT. Amino acids: CASSSVGAEDEKLFF. The V call is TRBV28, the J call TRBJ1-4; D perhaps matches TRBD1 (6 bases). Germline lookup yields CDR1 MDHEN and CDR2 SYDVKM. Trimming took off 6 bases at V and 6 bases at J, with 17 bases between the two ends. The CDR3 has 15 amino acids.